The sequence of this T cell receptor beta chain was determined in a study of vaccination and CD4 T cells after COVID-19. Broader study findings: Among reactive clones from convalescent patients, a median 86.3% appeared only post-vaccination.

An Oncomine TCR Beta short-read assay was used to sequence the DNA from cultured CD4+ T cells. Each CDR3 protein gets one entry after TCRdb re-called the PCR reads with MiXCR. Of about 14,000 distinct CDR3 sequences in the sample, 24% were seen once. In the case of this clonotype: Antigen: not known.

V lost 6 bases to trimming and J lost 8 bases; unmatched junction nucleotides: 1. This CDR3 comprises 12 residues. Germline V gene sequence: CDR1 MNHNS, CDR2 SASEGT. Treatment: roughly 10-day PBMC culture with coronavirus spike peptide pools or control peptides (ViraFEST assay). The sequence came from a human donor who had recovered from COVID-19. The sample was CD4+ T cells from blood, cultured in vitro, taken after SARS-CoV-2 vaccination. The chain is built from TRBV6-1 and TRBJ1-4; 9 bases map to TRBD1. The CDR3 region is CASRDRGEKLFF. The DNA of the CDR3 is TGTGCCAGCAGGGACAGGGGCGAAAAACTGTTTTTT.